This T cell receptor beta chain appears in the sequencing data of a study of cytomegalovirus exposure and HLA in healthy donors. PCR was performed using 60 Vbeta and 13 Jbeta primers. TCRdb's copy holds only in-frame clones and misses some; the assay was immunoSEQ multiplex PCR. Counted here are 55,000 to 70,000 clones, 70% occurring once; the ten biggest clones make up approximately 19%. General study points: Cytomegalovirus association was listed for about 180 TCR beta chains.

With regard to this clone: Antigen unknown.

CDR3 length equals 14 residues. Germline V gives CDR1 SNHLY, CDR2 FYNNEI. V was shortened by 6 bases and J by 0 bases, with 9 bases between the two germline ends. The sequenced material came from PBMCs. This receptor was obtained from a woman between 55 and 75 years old in good health and CMV-seropositive. The J gene is TRBJ1-3, the V gene TRBV2; D ambiguous. In nucleotides, the CDR3 is TGTGCCAGCAGGGTCAGTTTCTCTGGAAACACCATATATTTT. Amino acids: CASRVSFSGNTIYF.